The 5 T cell receptor beta chains reported below all come from one sample, sequenced in a study of cytomegalovirus exposure and HLA in healthy donors. This PCR relied on a set of 60 Vbeta primers and 13 Jbeta primers. Measured with immunoSEQ multiplex PCR; TCRdb has only the in-frame clones, and not every one. Of about 110,000 clones detected, more than 60% appear once; the ten largest clones hold 8.6%. Sequenced sample: PBMCs. The receptors were sampled from a woman in her 40s in good health and CMV-seropositive.

This clone was observed a few times. This chain links TRBV29-1 with TRBJ2-7, with TRBD2 identical over 8 bases. The CDR3 has 11 residues. Germline lookup yields CDR1 SQVTM and CDR2 ANQGSEA. With 6 bases clipped from V and 5 bases from J, the junction kept 3 bases outside the gene matches. CDR3 loop: CSVGLAHEQYF. In DNA, the CDR3 is TGCAGCGTAGGACTAGCCCACGAGCAGTACTTC.

The rearrangement joins TRBV7-9 to TRBJ2-3; possibly TRBD2 for D (5 bases). CDR1 is SEHNR, CDR2 FQNEAQ, per germline (reference sequence). The CDR3 spans 12 residues. The ends were cut back, 8 bases at V and 8 bases at J, with 14 bases in the middle. The CDR3 bases are TGTGCCAGCGGAGGACCCCTCGGTACGCAGTATTTT. Its translation is CASGGPLGTQYF.

V gene TRBV10-3 combines with J gene TRBJ1-1, with D tentatively TRBD1 (6 bases). This CDR3 contains 13 residues. Germline lookup yields CDR1 ENHRY and CDR2 SYGVKD. V lost 4 bases and J 8 bases, leaving 14 bases between the germline ends. CDR3 protein: CAISGQVRGEAFF. DNA of the CDR3: TGTGCCATCAGTGGACAGGTTAGAGGGGAAGCTTTCTTT.

This chain connects TRBV25-1 to TRBJ2-3, with D perhaps TRBD2 (6 bases). Trimming pared 4 bases from V and 1 base from J, leaving 21 bases between. CDR1 and CDR2 from the germline V gene are MGHDK and SYGVNS. This CDR3 is built from 18 residues. The CDR3 nucleotides read TGTGCCAGCAGTGCTTATCCGGGACTTCCCGGGGGCACAGATACGCAGTATTTT. It is translated as CASSAYPGLPGGTDTQYF.

V is TRBV6-1 and J is TRBJ2-1, with 9 bases fitting TRBD2. CDR3 length: 16 residues. Trimming cost V 4 bases and J 5 bases; bases outside gene matches: 9. CDR1 and CDR2 (germline): MNHNS, SASEGT. In DNA, the CDR3 is TGTGCCAGCAGTGCTGCCCCGGCTAGCGGGAACAATGAGCAGTTCTTC. This gives the protein CASSAAPASGNNEQFF.